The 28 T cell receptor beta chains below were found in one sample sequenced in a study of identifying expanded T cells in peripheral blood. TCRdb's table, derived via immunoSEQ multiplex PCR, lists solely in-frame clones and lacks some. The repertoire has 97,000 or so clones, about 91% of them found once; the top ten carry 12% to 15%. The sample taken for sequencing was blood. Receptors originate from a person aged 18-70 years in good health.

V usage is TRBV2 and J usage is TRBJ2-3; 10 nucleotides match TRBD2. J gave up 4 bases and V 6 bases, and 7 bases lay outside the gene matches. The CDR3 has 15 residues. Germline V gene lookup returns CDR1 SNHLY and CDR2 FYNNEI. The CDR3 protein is CASRTLAGGPDTQYF. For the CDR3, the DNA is TGTGCCAGCAGGACTTTAGCGGGAGGCCCAGATACGCAGTATTTT.

CDR3 residues: CASSAFPGQGNTEAFF. CDR3 coding DNA: TGTGCCAGCAGTGCCTTCCCGGGACAGGGGAACACTGAAGCTTTCTTT. This rearrangement joins TRBV6-4 to TRBJ1-1, with 9 bases lining up with TRBD1. This CDR3 is 16 amino acids long. The V and J ends lost 4 bases and 1 base, in that order; junction bases with no gene match: 7. Per the germline V gene, CDR1 is MRHNA and CDR2 is SNTAGT.

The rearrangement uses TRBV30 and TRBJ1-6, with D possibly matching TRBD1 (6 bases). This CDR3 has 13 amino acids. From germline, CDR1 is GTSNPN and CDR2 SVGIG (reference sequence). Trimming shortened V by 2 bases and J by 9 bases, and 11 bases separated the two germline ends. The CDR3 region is CAWSSRGGSPLHF. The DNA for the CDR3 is TGTGCCTGGAGTTCTAGGGGGGGTTCACCCCTCCACTTT.

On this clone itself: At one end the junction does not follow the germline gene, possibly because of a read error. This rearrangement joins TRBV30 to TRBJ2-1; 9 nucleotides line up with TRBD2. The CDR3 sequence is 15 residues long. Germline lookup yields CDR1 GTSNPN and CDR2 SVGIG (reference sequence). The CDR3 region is CAWSVLWLAGTRPVF. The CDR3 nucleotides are TGTGCCTGGAGTGTACTATGGCTAGCGGGGACCCGGCCGGTCTTC. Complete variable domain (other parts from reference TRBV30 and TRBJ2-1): SQTIHQWPATLVQPVGSPLSLECTVEGTSNPNLYWYRQAAGRGLQLLFYSVGIGQISSEVPQNLSASRPQDRQFILSSKKLLLSDSGFYLCAWSVLWLAGTRPVFGPGTRLTVL.

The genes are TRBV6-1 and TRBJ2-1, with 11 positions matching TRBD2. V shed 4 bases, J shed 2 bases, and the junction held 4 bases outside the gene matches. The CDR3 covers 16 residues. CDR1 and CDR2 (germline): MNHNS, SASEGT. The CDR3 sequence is CASSVLAGVAYNEQFF. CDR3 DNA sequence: TGTGCCAGCAGTGTACTAGCGGGGGTTGCCTACAATGAGCAGTTCTTC.

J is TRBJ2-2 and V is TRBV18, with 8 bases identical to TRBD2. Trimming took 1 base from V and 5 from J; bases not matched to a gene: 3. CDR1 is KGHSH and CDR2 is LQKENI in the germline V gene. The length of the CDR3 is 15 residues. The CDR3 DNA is TGTGCCAGCTCACCACGCGGGGGGCGGACCGGGGAGCTGTTTTTT. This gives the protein CASSPRGGRTGELFF.

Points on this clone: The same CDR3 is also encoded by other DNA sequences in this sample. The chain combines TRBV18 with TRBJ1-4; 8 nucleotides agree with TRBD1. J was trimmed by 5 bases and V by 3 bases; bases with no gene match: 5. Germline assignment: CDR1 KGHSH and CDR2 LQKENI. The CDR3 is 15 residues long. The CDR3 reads CASSPPDRGNEKLFF. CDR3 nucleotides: TGTGCCAGCTCACCCCCTGACAGGGGCAATGAAAAACTGTTTTTT. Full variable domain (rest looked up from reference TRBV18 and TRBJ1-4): NAGVMQNPRHLVRRRGQEARLRCSPMKGHSHVYWYRQLPEEGLKFMVYLQKENIIDESGMPKERFSAEFPKEGPSILRIQQVVRGDSAAYFCASSPPDRGNEKLFFGSGTQLSVL.

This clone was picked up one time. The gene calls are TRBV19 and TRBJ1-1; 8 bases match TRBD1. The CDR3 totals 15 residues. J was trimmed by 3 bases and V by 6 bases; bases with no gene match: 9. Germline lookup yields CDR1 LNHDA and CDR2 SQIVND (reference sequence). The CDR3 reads CASRHQGALDTEAFF. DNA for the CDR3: TGTGCCAGTAGACACCAGGGGGCTCTGGACACTGAAGCTTTCTTT.

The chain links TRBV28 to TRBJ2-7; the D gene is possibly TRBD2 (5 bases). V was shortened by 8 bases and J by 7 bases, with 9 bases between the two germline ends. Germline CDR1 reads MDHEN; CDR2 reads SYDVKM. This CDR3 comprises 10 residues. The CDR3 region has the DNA TGTGCCAGCGAGGGTAAAGAGCAGTACTTC. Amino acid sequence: CASEGKEQYF.

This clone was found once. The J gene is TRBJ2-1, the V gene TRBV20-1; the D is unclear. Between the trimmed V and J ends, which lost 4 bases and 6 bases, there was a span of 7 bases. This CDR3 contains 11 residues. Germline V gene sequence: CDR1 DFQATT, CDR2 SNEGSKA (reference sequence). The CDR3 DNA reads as TGCAGTGCTACCCAGGCCAATGAGCAGTTCTTC. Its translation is CSATQANEQFF.

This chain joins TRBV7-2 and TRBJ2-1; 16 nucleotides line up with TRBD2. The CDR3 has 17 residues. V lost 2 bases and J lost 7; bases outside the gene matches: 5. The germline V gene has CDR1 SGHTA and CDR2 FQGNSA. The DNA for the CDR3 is TGTGCCAGCAGCTTAAGTGGGACTAGCGGGAGGGGGAATGAGCAGTTCTTC. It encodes CASSLSGTSGRGNEQFF.

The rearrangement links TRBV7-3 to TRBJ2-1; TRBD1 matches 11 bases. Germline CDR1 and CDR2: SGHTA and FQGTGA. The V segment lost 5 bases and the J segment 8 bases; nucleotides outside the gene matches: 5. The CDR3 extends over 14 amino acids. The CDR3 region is CASSIGQGAYEQFF. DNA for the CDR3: TGTGCCAGCAGCATAGGACAGGGGGCGTATGAGCAGTTCTTC.

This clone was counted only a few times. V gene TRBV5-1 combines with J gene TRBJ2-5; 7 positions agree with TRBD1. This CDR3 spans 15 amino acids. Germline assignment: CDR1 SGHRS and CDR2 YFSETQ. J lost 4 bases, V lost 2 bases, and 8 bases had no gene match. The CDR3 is CASSLAQGDLETQYF. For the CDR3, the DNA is TGCGCCAGCAGCTTAGCGCAGGGGGACCTAGAGACCCAGTACTTC.

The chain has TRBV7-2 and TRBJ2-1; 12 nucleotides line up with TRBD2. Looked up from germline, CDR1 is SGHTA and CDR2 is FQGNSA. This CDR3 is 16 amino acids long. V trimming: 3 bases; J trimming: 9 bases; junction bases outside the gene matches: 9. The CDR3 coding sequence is TGTGCCAGCAGCTTGACTAGCGGGAGTCGCAGGGGTGAGCAGTTCTTC. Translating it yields CASSLTSGSRRGEQFF.

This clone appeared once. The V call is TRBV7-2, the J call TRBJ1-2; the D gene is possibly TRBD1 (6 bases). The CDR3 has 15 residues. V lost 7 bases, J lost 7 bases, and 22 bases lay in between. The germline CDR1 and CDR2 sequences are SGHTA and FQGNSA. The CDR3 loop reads CASTGGGTWRSGYTF. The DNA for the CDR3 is TGTGCCAGCACCGGAGGGGGGACGTGGAGAAGTGGCTACACCTTC. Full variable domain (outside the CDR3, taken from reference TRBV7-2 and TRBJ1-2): GAGVSQSPSNKVTEKGKDVELRCDPISGHTALYWYRQSLGQGLEFLIYFQGNSAPDKSGLPSDRFSAERTGGSVSTLTIQRTQQEDSAVYLCASTGGGTWRSGYTFGSGTRLTVV.

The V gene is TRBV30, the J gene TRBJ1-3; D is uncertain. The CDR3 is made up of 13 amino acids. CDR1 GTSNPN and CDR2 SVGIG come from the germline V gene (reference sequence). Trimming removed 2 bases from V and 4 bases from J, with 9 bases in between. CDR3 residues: CAWSLTLGNTIYF. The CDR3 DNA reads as TGTGCCTGGAGTCTTACCCTAGGAAACACCATATATTTT.

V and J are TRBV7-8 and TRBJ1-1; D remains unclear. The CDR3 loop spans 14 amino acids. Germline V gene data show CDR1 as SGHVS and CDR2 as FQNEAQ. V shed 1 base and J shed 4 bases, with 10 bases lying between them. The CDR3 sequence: CASSLDLGSTEAFF. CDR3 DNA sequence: TGTGCCAGCAGCTTAGATCTGGGGAGCACTGAAGCTTTCTTT.

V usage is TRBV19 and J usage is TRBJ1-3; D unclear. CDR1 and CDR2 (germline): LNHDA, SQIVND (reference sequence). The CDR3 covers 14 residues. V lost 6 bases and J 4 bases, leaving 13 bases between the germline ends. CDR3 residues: CASRSRRTGNTIYF. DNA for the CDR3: TGTGCCAGTAGAAGCCGGCGGACGGGAAACACCATATATTTT.

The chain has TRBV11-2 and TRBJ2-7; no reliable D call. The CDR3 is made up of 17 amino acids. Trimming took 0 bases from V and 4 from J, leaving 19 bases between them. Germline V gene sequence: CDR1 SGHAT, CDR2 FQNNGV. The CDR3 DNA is TGTGCCAGCAGCTTAGATAGTTTGGGCACGAAGAGATACGAGCAGTACTTC. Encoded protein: CASSLDSLGTKRYEQYF.

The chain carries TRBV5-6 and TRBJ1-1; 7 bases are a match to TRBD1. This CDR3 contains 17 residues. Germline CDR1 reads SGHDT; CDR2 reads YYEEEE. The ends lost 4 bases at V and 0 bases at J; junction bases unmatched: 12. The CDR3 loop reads CASSQNPRGTVNTEAFF. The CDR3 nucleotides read TGTGCCAGCAGCCAAAACCCAAGGGGGACAGTGAACACTGAAGCTTTCTTT.

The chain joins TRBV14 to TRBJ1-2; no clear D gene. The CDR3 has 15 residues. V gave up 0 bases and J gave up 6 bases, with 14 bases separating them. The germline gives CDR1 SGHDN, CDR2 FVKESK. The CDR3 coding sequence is TGTGCCAGCAGCCAAGAAAAGGGCACGGTGAATGGCTACACCTTC. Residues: CASSQEKGTVNGYTF.

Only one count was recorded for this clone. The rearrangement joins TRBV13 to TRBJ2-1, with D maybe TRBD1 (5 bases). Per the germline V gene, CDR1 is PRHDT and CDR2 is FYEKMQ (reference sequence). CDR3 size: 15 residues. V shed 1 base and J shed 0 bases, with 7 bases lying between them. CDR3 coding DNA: TGTGCCAGCAGCTTAGACAGGAGCTCCTACAATGAGCAGTTCTTC. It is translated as CASSLDRSSYNEQFF.

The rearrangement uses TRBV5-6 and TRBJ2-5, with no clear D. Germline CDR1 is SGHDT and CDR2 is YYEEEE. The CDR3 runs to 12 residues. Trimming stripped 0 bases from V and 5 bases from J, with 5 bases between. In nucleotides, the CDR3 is TGTGCCAGCAGCTTGGCACGTGAGACCCAGTACTTC. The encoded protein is CASSLARETQYF.

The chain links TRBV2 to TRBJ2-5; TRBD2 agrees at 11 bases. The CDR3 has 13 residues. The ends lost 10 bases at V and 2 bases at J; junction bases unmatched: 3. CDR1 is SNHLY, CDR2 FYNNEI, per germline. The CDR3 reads CAKRTSGQETQYF. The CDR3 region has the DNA TGTGCCAAAAGGACTAGCGGGCAAGAGACCCAGTACTTC. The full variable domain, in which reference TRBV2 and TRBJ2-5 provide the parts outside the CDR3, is EPEVTQTPSHQVTQMGQEVILRCVPISNHLYFYWYRQILGQKVEFLVSFYNNEISEKSEIFDDQFSVERPDGSNFTLKIRSTKLEDSAMYFCAKRTSGQETQYFGPGTRLLVL.

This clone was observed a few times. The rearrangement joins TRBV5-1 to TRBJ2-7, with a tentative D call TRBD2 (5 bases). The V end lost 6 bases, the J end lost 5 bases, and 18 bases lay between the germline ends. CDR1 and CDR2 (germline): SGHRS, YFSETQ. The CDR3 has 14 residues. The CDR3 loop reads CASTLHSVGDEQYF. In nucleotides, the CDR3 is TGCGCCAGCACCTTACACTCTGTCGGGGACGAGCAGTACTTC.

The CDR3 region is CASSRRGQGRQPQHF. CDR3 DNA sequence: TGTGCCAGCAGCCGACGTGGACAGGGCCGTCAGCCCCAGCATTTT. V and J are TRBV28 and TRBJ1-5; TRBD1 matches 8 bases. Germline V gene data show CDR1 as MDHEN and CDR2 as SYDVKM. This CDR3 comprises 15 residues. Losses at the gene ends were 6 bases for V and 6 bases for J; bases not matched to a gene: 10.

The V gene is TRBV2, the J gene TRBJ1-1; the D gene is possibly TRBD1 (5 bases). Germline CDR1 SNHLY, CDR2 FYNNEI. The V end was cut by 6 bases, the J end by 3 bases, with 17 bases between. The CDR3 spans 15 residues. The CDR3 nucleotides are TGTGCCAGCAGGAAGGGGTCTGGCGGCGACACTGAAGCTTTCTTT. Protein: CASRKGSGGDTEAFF.

The CDR3 bases are TGTGCCATCAGTGAACGGGGACAGGGGGCTTTTGGTTCTGGAAACACCATATATTTT. Its protein is CAISERGQGAFGSGNTIYF. The V gene is TRBV10-3, the J gene TRBJ1-3, with TRBD1 identical over 12 bases. Per germline, CDR1 ENHRY and CDR2 SYGVKD. There are 19 residues in the CDR3. J was trimmed by 1 base and V by 3 bases; bases with no gene match: 10.